The 3 T cell receptor beta chains presented below share a single source sample, sequenced in a study of T cells in Graves' hyperthyroidism and ophthalmopathy. The TCR beta CDR3 regions underwent amplification using RNA transcripts as the source. TCR CDR3 underwent first-round RT-PCR with the HTBI primer set. Using its own MiXCR run on the multiplex PCR reads, TCRdb lists one record per CDR3 protein. The data hold around 700,000 distinct CDR3 sequences, with approximately 36% observed a single time. The source material was blood. These TCRs come from a woman between 40 and 55 years old with Graves' hyperthyroidism.

This clonotype was seen a few times. The V call is TRBV4-1, the J call TRBJ2-2; D uncertain. This CDR3 has 15 residues. V shed 2 bases and J shed 1 base, with 8 bases lying between them. The germline gives CDR1 MGHRA, CDR2 YSYEKL. In nucleotides, the CDR3 is TGCGCCAGCAGCCAAAGGCAGATGAACACCGGGGAGCTGTTTTTT. Its translation is CASSQRQMNTGELFF.

Ten or more counts support this clonotype. The rearrangement joins TRBV7-9 to TRBJ1-4, with D maybe TRBD1 (5 bases). The CDR3 spans 15 residues. V dropped 2 bases and J dropped 8 bases, with 15 bases sitting between them. Germline assignment: CDR1 SEHNR and CDR2 FQNEAQ (reference sequence). The CDR3 reads CASSLMEGIGEKLFF. Here the CDR3 DNA reads TGTGCCAGCAGCTTAATGGAGGGGATCGGAGAAAAACTGTTTTTT.

The V and J genes are TRBV2 and TRBJ2-6, with D possibly matching TRBD1 (5 bases). The CDR3 covers 16 residues. The germline CDR1 and CDR2 sequences are SNHLY and FYNNEI. Trimming removed 3 bases from V and 8 bases from J, with 17 bases in between. This CDR3 reads CASSDLGAGDSNVLTF. The CDR3 nucleotides are TGTGCCAGCAGTGATTTAGGGGCCGGAGACTCCAACGTCCTGACTTTC.